This TCR beta chain was profiled in a study of vaccination and CD4 T cells after COVID-19. At the level of the study: Overlapping spike peptides served as the stimulus for the cells. These peptides came from SARS-CoV-2 and from the common cold coronaviruses HCoV-NL63, HCoV-OC43 and HCoV-229E. Control cultures were supplied with a CEFX pool, an HIV-1 Nef pool, or no peptide at all.

Details on this clonotype: The antigen is unknown.

Treatment specified: roughly ten-day PBMC culture with coronavirus spike peptide pools or control peptides (ViraFEST assay). An Oncomine TCR Beta short-read assay was used to sequence the DNA from cultured CD4+ T cells. TCRdb independently ran MiXCR on the PCR reads; one entry per CDR3 protein. The data show around 26,000 distinct CDR3 sequences, with about 40% seen just once and about a tenth held by the top ten. This receptor was taken from a human donor who had recovered from COVID-19. The sequencing input was CD4+ T cells from blood, cultured in vitro.

In DNA, the CDR3 is TGTGCCAGCAGCTTGGCGGGAGAGACCGAGCAGTACTTC. This encodes CASSLAGETEQYF. This sequence joins TRBV5-4 and TRBJ2-7; the D gene is possibly TRBD2 (6 bases). The CDR3 is 13 residues long. CDR1 and CDR2 from the germline V gene are SGHNT and YYREEE (reference sequence). The V gene lost 0 bases and the J gene lost 6 bases, with 10 bases spanning the gap.